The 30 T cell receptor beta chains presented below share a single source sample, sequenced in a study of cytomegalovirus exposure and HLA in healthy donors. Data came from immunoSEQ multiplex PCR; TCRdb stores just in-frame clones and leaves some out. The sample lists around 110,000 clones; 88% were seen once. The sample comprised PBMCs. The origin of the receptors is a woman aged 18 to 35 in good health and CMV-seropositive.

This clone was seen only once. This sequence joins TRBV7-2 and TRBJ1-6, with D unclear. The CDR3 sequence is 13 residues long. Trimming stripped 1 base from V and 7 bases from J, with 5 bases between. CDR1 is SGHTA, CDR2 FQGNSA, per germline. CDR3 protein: CASSLESNSPLHF. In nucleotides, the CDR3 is TGTGCCAGCAGCTTAGAATCGAATTCACCCCTCCACTTT.

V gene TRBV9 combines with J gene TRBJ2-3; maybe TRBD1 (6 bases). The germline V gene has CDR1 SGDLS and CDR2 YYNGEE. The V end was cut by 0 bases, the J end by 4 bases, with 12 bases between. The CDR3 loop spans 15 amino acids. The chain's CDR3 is CASSVEQGVADTQYF. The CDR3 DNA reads TGTGCCAGCAGCGTAGAACAGGGAGTGGCAGATACGCAGTATTTT.

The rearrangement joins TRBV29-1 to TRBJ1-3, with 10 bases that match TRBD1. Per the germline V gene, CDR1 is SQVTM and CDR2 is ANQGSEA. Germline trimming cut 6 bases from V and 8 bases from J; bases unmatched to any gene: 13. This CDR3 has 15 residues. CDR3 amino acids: CSVFAGDRGQYTIYF. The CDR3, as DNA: TGCAGCGTCTTTGCCGGGGACAGGGGACAGTACACCATATATTTT.

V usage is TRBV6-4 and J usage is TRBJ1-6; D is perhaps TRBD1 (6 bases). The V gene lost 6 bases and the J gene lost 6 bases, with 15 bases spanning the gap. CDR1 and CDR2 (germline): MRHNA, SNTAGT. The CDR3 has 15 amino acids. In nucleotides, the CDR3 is TGTGCCAGCAGGCTCGAGGACAGTTTTAATTCACCCCTCCACTTT. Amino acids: CASRLEDSFNSPLHF.

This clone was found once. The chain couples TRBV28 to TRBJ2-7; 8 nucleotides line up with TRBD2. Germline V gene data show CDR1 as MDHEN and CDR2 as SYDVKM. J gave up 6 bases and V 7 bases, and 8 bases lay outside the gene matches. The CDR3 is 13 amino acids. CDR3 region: CASITLRGGEQYF. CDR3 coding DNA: TGTGCCAGCATCACCCTCCGGGGGGGCGAGCAGTACTTC.

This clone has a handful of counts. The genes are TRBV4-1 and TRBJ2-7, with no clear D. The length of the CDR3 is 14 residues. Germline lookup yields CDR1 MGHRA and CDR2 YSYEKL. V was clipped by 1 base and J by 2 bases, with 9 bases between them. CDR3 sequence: CASSQAPGTYEQYF. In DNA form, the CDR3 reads TGCGCCAGCAGCCAAGCTCCAGGTACCTACGAGCAGTACTTC.

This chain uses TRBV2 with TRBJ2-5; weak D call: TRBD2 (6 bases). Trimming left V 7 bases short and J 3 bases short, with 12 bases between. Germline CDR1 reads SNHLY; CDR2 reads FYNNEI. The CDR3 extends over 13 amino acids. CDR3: CASTRDFKETQYF. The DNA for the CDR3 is TGTGCCAGCACCCGGGACTTCAAAGAGACCCAGTACTTC.

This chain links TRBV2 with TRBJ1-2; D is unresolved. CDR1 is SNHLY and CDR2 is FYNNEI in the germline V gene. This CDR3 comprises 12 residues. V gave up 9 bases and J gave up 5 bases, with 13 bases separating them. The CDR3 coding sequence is TGTGCCAGAAAGGAGGGCACGTATGGCTACACCTTC. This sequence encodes CARKEGTYGYTF.

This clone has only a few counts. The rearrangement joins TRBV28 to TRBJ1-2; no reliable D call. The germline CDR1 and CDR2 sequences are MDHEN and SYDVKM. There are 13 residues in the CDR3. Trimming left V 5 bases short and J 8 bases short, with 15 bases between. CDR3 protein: CASSTRTFAGYTF. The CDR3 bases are TGTGCCAGCAGTACTCGTACGTTTGCCGGCTACACCTTC.

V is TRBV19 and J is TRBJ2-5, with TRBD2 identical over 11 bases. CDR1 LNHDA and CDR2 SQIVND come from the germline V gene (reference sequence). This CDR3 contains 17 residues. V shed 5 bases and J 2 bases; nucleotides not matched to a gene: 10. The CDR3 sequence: CASSALTSGGPQETQYF. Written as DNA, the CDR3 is TGTGCCAGTAGTGCCCTCACTAGCGGGGGCCCTCAAGAGACCCAGTACTTC.

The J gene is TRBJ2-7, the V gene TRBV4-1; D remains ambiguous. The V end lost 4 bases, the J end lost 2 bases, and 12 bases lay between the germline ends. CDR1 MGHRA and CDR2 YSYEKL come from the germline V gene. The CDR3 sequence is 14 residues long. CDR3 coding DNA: TGCGCCAGCAGCCTCGGGTTGGCAGCCTACGAGCAGTACTTC. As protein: CASSLGLAAYEQYF.

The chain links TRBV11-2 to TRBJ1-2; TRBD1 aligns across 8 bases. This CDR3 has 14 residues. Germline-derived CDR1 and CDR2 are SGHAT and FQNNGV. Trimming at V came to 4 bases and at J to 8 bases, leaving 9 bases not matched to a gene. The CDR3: CASSSPPRGRGYTF. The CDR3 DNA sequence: TGTGCCAGCAGCTCCCCACCCAGGGGGCGCGGCTACACCTTC.

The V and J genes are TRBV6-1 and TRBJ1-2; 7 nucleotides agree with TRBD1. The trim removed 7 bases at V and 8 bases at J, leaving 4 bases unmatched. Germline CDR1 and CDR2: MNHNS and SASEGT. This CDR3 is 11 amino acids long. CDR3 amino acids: CASTGQDGYTF. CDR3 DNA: TGTGCCAGCACCGGACAGGACGGCTACACCTTC.

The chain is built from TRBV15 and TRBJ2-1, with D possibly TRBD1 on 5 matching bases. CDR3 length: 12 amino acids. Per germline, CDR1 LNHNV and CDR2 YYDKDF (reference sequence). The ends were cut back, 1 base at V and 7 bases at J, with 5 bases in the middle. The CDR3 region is CATSRGQNEQFF. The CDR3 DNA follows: TGTGCCACCAGCAGAGGACAGAATGAGCAGTTCTTC.

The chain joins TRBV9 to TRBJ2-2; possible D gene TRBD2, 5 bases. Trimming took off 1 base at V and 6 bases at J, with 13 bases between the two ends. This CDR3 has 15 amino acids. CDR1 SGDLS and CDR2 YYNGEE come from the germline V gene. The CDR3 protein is CASSVQITRSGELFF. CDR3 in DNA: TGTGCCAGCAGCGTACAAATTACTAGGTCCGGGGAGCTGTTTTTT.

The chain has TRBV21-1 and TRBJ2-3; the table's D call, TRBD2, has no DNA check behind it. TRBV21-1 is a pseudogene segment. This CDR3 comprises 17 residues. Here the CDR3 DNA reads TGTGCCAGTTGCACAGGAATAGCGGGGGAAACGACAGATACGCAGTATTTT. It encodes CASCTGIAGETTDTQYF.

CDR3 nucleotide sequence: TGTGCCAGCAGTTTATGGGGGGACCAGCCCCAGCATTTT. This translates into CASSLWGDQPQHF. The rearrangement joins TRBV27 to TRBJ1-5; TRBD1 might be the D (5 bases). Germline CDR1 and CDR2: MNHEY and SMNVEV (reference sequence). The V end lost 1 base, the J end lost 7 bases, and 8 bases lay between the germline ends. This CDR3 comprises 13 residues.

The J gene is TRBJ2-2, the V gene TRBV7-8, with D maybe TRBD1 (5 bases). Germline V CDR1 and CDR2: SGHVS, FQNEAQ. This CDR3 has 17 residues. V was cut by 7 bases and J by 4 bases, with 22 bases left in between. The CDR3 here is CASKTDWGFGPTGELFF. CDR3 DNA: TGTGCCAGCAAAACCGATTGGGGCTTTGGTCCCACCGGGGAGCTGTTTTTT.

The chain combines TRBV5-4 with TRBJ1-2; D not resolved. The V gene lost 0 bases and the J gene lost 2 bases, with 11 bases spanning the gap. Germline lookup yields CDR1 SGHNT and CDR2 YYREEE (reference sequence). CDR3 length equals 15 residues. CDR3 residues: CASSLASNRNYGYTF. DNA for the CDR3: TGTGCCAGCAGCTTGGCTTCCAACAGAAACTATGGCTACACCTTC.

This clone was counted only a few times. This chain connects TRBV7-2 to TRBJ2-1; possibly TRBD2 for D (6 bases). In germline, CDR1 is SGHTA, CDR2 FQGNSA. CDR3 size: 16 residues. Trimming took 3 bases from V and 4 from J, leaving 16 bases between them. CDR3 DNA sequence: TGTGCCAGCAGCTTTGGCGGAGAAGGAGGGTACAATGAGCAGTTCTTC. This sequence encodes CASSFGGEGGYNEQFF.

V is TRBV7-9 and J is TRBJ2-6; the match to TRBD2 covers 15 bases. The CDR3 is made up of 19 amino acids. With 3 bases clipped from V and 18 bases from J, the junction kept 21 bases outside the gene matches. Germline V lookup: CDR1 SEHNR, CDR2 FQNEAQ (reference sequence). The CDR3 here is CASSFPTASGTSGGTTQTF. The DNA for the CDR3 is TGTGCCAGCAGCTTTCCGACAGCCTCTGGGACTAGCGGGGGGACCACCCAGACTTTC.

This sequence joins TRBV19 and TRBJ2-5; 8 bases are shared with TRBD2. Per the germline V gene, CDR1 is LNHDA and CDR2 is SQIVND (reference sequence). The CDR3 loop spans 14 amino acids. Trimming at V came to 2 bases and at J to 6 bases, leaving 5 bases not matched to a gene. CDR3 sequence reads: CASSIRTSLQTQYF. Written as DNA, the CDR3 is TGTGCCAGTAGTATAAGGACTAGCCTCCAGACCCAGTACTTC.

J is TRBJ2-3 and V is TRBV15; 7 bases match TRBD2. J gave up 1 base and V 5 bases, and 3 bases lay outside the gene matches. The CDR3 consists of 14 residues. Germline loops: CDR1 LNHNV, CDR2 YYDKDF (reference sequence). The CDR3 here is CATSRGLGTDTQYF. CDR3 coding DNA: TGTGCCACCAGCCGCGGACTAGGCACAGATACGCAGTATTTT.

Here the CDR3 reads CASSLQPGAEQYV. As DNA, the CDR3 is TGTGCCAGCAGCCTCCAACCAGGGGCCGAGCAGTACGTC. The V gene is TRBV14, the J gene TRBJ2-7, with TRBD1 as a possible D gene (6 bases). CDR3 length: 13 residues. Deletions cut 4 bases from V and 6 bases from J, with 13 bases between. Germline V lookup: CDR1 SGHDN, CDR2 FVKESK.

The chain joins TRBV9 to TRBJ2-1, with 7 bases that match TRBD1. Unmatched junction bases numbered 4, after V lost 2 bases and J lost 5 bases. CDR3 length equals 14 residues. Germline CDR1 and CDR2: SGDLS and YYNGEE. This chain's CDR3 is CASSVDRADNEQFF. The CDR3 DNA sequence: TGTGCCAGCAGCGTTGACAGGGCCGACAATGAGCAGTTCTTC.

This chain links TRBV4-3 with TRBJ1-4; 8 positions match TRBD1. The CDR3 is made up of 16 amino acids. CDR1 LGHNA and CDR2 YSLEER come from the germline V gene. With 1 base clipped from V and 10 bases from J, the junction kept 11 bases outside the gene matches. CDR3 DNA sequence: TGCGCCAGCAGCCAAGCCGGGACAGGCAAAGTAGGAAAACTGTTTTTT. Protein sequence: CASSQAGTGKVGKLFF.

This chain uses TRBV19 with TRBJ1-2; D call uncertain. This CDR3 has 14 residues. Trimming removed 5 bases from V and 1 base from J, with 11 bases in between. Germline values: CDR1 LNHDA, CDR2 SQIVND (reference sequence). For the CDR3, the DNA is TGTGCCAGTAGTTACCCACGCAGTAACTATGGCTACACCTTC. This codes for CASSYPRSNYGYTF.

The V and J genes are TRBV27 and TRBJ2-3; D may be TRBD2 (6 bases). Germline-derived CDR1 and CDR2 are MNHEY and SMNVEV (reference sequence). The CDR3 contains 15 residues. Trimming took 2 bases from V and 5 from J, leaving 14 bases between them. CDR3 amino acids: CASSLMGLRGDTQYF. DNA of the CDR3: TGTGCCAGCAGTTTAATGGGACTCAGAGGAGATACGCAGTATTTT.

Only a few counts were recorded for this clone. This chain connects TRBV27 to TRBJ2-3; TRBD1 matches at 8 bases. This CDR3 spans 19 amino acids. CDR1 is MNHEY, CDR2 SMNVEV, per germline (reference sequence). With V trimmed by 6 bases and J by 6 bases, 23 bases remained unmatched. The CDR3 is CASSPRTGLDDAGSDTQYF. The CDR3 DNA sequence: TGTGCCAGCAGCCCCAGGACAGGGCTCGACGACGCGGGCAGCGATACGCAGTATTTT.

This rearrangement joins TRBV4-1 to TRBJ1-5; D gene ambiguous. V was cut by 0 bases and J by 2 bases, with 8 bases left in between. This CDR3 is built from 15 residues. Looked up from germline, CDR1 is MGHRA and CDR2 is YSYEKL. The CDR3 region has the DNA TGCGCCAGCAGCCAAGATCCAGGTCGCAATCAGCCCCAGCATTTT. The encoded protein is CASSQDPGRNQPQHF.